The clone carrying this TCR beta chain has only a few counts. Its antigen remains unidentified. CDR1 and CDR2 from the germline V gene are SGHRS and YFSETQ. The V segment lost 4 bases and the J segment 5 bases; nucleotides outside the gene matches: 9. The CDR3 contains 15 residues. This record comes from a study of blood T cells in healthy people across ages. Broader study findings: The study could not conclusively compare naive and antigen-experienced cells, given its unsorted PBMCs. There were more naive CD4+ cells and higher diversity in long-lived donors than in aged donors. Diversity figures derived from one million T cells were judged to underestimate the true value.

A second PCR, run for about 7 to 11 cycles, used a sample-barcoded 5' primer plus a J-beta primer mix. TCRdb used MiXCR to reprocess the 5' RACE reads, holding one entry per CDR3 protein. Of approximately 800,000 distinct CDR3 sequences in the sample, about 46% are singletons; the top ten hold about a sixth. Total RNA, at least 5 micrograms per sample, came from PBMCs. The sequenced sample was blood. This TCR came from an elderly man in good health. This chain joins TRBV5-1 and TRBJ2-5; 9 nucleotides agree with TRBD1. Here the CDR3 reads CASSRGQGVLETQYF. In DNA, the CDR3 is TGCGCCAGCAGCCGGGGACAGGGAGTTTTGGAGACCCAGTACTTC. Drawing the rest from reference TRBV5-1 and TRBJ2-5, the complete variable domain is KAGVTQTPRYLIKTRGQQVTLSCSPISGHRSVSWYQQTPGQGLQFLFEYFSETQRNKGNFPGRFSGRQFSNSRSEMNVSTLELGDSALYLCASSRGQGVLETQYFGPGTRLLVL.